Here is one T cell receptor beta chain with its context. Other DNA sequences in this sample translate to the same CDR3. The sample is drawn from a study of shared clonotypes between healthy human individuals. Naive CD8 cells lacked CD45RO, underwent positive selection for CCR7 and left out terminally differentiated effector memory CD45RA+ cells. Everyone who donated was a Caucasian adult who lived in Nashville, Tennessee. Germline CDR1 and CDR2: SGHRS and YFSETQ. The J segment lost 3 bases and the V segment lost 0 bases, leaving 2 bases of the junction unmatched. The CDR3 extends over 14 amino acids. Sequencing used immunoSEQ multiplex PCR; TCRdb keeps in-frame clones, though not all of them. Of under 2,000,000 clones in the sample, 85% to 95% were seen once.

The sequenced sample consisted of naive CD8+ T cells sorted from blood. The chain couples TRBV5-1 to TRBJ2-7; 8 bases agree with TRBD2. The TCR comes from a man younger than 35 in good health. Here the CDR3 DNA reads TGCGCCAGCAGCTTGGGGAGCGGGAGCTACGAGCAGTACTTC. Protein: CASSLGSGSYEQYF.